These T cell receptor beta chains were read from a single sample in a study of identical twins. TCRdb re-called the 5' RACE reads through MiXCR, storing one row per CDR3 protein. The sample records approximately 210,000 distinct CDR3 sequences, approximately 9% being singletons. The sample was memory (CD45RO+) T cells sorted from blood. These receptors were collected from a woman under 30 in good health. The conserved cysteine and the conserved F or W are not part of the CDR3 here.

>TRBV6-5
ASSFRLLGTDTQY
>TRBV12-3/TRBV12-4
ASHRTGGTEAF
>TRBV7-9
ASSMGTVASYEQY
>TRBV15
ATSREAGDTGELF
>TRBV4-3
ASSRGPPGGELF
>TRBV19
ASRYQEGLGTGELF
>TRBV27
ASSWGGGAYGYT
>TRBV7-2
ASSSRLAGGYEQY
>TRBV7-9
ASSPTSGGSGEQY
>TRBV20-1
SASLVDTQY
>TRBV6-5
ASSWGQGAGEQY
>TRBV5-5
ASSLLGAVGSEF
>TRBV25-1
ASKLRDRGDTQY
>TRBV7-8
ASRSGDRSSYEQY
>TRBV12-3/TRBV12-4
ASSFSSNQPQH
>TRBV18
ASSPRDRGVGELF
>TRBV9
ASSVDQGVTEAF
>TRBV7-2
ASSLLRSGNKADTQY
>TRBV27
ASSFIWTGLNTGELF
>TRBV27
ASSTYRTGTGAGKLF
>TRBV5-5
ASSLATGYQPQH
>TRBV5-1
ASSFGSGEGEAF
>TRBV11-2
ASSLNGFLLTDTQY
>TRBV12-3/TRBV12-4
ASSLGSSFYEQY
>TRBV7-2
ASSPTRRGARETQY
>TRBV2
ASTIGGWTEAF
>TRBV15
ATQHGGRNEKLF
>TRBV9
ASSRAQTSPHEQY
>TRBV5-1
ASSTHGQDNEQF